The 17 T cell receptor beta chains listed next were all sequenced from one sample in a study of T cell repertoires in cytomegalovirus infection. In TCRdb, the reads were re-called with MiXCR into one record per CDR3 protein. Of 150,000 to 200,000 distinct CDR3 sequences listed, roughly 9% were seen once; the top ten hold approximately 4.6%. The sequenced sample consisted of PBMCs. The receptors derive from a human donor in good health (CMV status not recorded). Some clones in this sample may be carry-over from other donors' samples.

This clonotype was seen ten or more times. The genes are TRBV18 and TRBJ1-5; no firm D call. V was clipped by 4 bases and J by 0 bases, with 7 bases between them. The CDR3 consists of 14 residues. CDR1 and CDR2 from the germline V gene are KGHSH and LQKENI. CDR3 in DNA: TGTGCCAGCTCACGGCAGAGTAGCAATCAGCCCCAGCATTTT. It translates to CASSRQSSNQPQHF.

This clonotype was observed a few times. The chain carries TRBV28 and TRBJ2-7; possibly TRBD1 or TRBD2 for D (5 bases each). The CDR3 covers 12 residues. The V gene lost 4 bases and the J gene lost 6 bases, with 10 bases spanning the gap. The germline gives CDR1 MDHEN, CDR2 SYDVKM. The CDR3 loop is CASSSGTTEQYF. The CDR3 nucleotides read TGTGCCAGCAGTTCCGGGACGACCGAGCAGTACTTC. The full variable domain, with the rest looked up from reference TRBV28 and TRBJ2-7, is DVKVTQSSRYLVKRTGEKVFLECVQDMDHENMFWYRQDPGLGLRLIYFSYDVKMKEKGDIPEGYSVSREKKERFSLILESASTNQTSMYLCASSSGTTEQYFGPGTRLTVT.

DNA of the CDR3: TGTGCCAGCACTATGTCCGGGACACGGAACACGCGGGCAGATACGCAGTATTTT. It yields the protein CASTMSGTRNTRADTQYF. The chain links TRBV6-2 or TRBV6-3 to TRBJ2-3; D is perhaps TRBD1 (6 bases). This CDR3 region has 18 residues. The V end lost 7 bases, the J end lost 4 bases, and 27 bases lay between the germline ends. CDR1 is MNHEY, CDR2 SVGEGT, per germline.

In nucleotides, the CDR3 is TGTGCCAGCAGTTCCGCCACTTTGGACGAAAAACTGTTTTTT. Translated: CASSSATLDEKLFF. The V gene is TRBV28, the J gene TRBJ1-4; no clear D gene. Germline values: CDR1 MDHEN, CDR2 SYDVKM. This CDR3 has 14 residues. V was clipped by 4 bases and J by 8 bases, with 14 bases between them.

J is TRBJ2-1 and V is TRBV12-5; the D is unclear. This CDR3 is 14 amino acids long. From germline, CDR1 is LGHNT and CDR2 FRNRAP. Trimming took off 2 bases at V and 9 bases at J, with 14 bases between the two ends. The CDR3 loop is CASGLTPDVGEQFF. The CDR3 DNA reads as TGTGCTAGTGGTTTGACCCCTGATGTAGGTGAGCAGTTCTTC. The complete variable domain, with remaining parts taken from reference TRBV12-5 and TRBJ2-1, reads DARVTQTPRHKVTEMGQEVTMRCQPILGHNTVFWYRQTMMQGLELLAYFRNRAPLDDSGMPKDRFSAEMPDATLATLKIQPSEPRDSAVYFCASGLTPDVGEQFFGPGTRLTVL.

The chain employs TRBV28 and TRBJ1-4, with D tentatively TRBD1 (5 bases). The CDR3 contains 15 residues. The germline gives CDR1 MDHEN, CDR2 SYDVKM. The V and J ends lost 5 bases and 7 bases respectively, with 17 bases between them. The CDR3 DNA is TGTGCCAGCAGTCTAATGGGGGGAAGGGGTGAAAAACTGTTTTTT. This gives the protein CASSLMGGRGEKLFF.

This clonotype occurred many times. This CDR3 is CASSLSGAETQYF. CDR3 DNA sequence: TGTGCCAGCAGCTTATCGGGAGCAGAGACCCAGTACTTC. The V call is TRBV7-6, the J call TRBJ2-5; a possible D gene is TRBD2 (6 bases). V lost 2 bases to trimming and J lost 4 bases, with 8 bases between them. Germline CDR1 is SGHVS and CDR2 is FNYEAQ. The CDR3 is made up of 13 amino acids.

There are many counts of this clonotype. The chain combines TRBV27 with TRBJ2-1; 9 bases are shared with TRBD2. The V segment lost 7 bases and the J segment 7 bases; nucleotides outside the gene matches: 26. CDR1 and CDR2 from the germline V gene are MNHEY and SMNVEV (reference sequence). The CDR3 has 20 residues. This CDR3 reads CASTRIGWGASGNITNEQFF. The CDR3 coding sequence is TGTGCCAGCACAAGAATCGGGTGGGGGGCTAGCGGGAACATAACAAATGAGCAGTTCTTC.

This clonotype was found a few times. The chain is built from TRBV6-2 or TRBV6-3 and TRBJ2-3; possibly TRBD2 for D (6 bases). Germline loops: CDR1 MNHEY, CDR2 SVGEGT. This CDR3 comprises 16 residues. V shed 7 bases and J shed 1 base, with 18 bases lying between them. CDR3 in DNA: TGTGCCAGCACCCCGGGGAGGAGGGGCGGCACAGATACGCAGTATTTT. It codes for CASTPGRRGGTDTQYF.

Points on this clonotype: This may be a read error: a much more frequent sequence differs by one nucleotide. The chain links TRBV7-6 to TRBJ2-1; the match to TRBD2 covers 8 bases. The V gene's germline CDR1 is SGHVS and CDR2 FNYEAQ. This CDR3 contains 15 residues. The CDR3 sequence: CTSSPLAGPYNEQFF. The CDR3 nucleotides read TGTACCAGCAGCCCCTTAGCGGGGCCCTACAATGAGCAGTTCTTC. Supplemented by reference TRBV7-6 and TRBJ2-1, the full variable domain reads GAGVSQSPRYKVTKRGQDVALRCDPISGHVSLYWYRQALGQGPEFLTYFNYEAQQDKSGLPNDRFSAERPEGSISTLTIQRTEQRDSAMYRCTSSPLAGPYNEQFFGPGTRLTVL.

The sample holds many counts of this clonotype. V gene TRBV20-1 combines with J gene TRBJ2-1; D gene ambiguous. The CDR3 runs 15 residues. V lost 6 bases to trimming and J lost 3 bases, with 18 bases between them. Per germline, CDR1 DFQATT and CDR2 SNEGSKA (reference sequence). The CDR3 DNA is TGCAGTGCCAGTGGCTTACCGGGCCACTACAATGAGCAGTTCTTC. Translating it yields CSASGLPGHYNEQFF.

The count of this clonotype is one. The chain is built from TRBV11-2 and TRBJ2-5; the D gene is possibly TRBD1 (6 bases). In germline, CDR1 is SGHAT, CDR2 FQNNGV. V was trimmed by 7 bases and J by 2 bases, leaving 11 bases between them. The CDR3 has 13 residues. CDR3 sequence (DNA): TGTGCCAGCACCAGGGGAGTGCAAGAGACCCAGTACTTC. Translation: CASTRGVQETQYF. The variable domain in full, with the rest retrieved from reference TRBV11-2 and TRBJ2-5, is EAGVAQSPRYKIIEKRQSVAFWCNPISGHATLYWYQQILGQGPKLLIQFQNNGVVDDSQLPKDRFSAERLKGVDSTLKIQPAKLEDSAVYLCASTRGVQETQYFGPGTRLLVL.

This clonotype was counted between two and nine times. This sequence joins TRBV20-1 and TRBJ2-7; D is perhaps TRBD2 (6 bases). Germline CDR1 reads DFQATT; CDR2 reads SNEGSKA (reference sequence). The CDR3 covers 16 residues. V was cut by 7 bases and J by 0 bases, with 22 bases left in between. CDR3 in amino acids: CSGAGGIAVNSYEQYF. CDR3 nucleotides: TGCAGTGGGGCCGGGGGAATAGCGGTTAACTCCTACGAGCAGTACTTC.

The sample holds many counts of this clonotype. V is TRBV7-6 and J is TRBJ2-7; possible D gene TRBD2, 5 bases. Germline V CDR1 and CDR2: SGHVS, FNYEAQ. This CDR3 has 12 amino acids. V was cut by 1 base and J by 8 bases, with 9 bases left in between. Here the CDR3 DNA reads TGTGCCAGCAGCTTAGAGACCGGGAAGCAGTACTTC. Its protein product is CASSLETGKQYF.

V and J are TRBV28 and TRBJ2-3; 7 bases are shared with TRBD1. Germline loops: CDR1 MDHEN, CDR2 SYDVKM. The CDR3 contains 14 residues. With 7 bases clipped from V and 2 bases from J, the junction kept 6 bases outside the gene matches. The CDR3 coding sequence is TGTGCCAGCACCCTGGGACAGAACACAGATACGCAGTATTTT. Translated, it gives CASTLGQNTDTQYF.

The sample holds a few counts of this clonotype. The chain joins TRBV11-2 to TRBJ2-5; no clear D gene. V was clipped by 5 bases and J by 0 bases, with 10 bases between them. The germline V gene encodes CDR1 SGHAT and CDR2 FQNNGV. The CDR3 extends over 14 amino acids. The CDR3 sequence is CASSIFRNQETQYF. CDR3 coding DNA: TGTGCCAGCAGCATATTCAGGAACCAAGAGACCCAGTACTTC.

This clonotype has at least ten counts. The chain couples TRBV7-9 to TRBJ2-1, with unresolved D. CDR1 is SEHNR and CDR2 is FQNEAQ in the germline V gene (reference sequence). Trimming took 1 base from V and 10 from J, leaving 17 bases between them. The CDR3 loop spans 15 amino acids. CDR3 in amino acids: CASSLEARRFKEQFF. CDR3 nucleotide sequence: TGTGCCAGCAGCTTAGAAGCACGAAGGTTTAAAGAGCAGTTCTTC. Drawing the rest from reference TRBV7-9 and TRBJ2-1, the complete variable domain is DTGVSQNPRHKITKRGQNVTFRCDPISEHNRLYWYRQTLGQGPEFLTYFQNEAQLEKSRLLSDRFSAERPKGSFSTLEIQRTEQGDSAMYLCASSLEARRFKEQFFGPGTRLTVL.